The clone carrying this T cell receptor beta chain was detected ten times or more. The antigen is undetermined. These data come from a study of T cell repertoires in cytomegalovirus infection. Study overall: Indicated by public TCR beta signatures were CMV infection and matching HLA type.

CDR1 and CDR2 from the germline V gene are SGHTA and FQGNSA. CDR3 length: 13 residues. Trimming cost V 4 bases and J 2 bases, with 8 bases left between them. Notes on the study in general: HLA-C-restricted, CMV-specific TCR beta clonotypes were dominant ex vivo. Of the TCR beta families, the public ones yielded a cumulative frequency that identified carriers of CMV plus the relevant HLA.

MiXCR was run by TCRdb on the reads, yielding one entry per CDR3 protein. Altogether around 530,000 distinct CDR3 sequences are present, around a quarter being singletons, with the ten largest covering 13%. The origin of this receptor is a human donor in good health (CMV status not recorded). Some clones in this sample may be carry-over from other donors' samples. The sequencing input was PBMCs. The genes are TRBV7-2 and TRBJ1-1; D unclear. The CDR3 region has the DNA TGTGCCAGCAGCTCCAAGCTAAACACTGAAGCTTTCTTT. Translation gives CASSSKLNTEAFF.